This T cell receptor (beta chain) comes out of a study of a mutant IDH1 vaccine in newly diagnosed glioma. In the study overall: Commencement of vaccination occurred 4-6 weeks following radiotherapy alone, or concurrently with temozolomide cycles. Treated patients, averaging about 40 years, were roughly 60% male and about 40% female.

Documented time point: week 11, during vaccination. Every vaccination contained 300 ug of the mutant IDH1 20-mer peptide and was paired with topical imiquimod. Worth noting for this clone: Its specificity is not known.

Only in-frame clones appear in the TCRdb table, and some are missing; sequencing was by immunoSEQ multiplex PCR. The sample has more than 55,000 clones, less than 85% seen once. CDR1 MGHRA and CDR2 YSYEKL come from the germline V gene. This CDR3 has 15 amino acids. V was pared by 3 bases and J by 4 bases, with 15 bases between. V is TRBV4-1 and J is TRBJ1-1; D is possibly TRBD1 (5 bases). This sample comprised PBMCs, obtained from a glioma patient whose treatment included an IDH1 peptide vaccine. This TCR was sampled from a man between 25 and 39 years old with glioma. DNA of the CDR3: TGCGCCAGCAGCCAGTCCGGGACTGCTGTCACTGAAGCTTTCTTT. Translation gives CASSQSGTAVTEAFF.